These 28 T cell receptor beta chains came from one sample sequenced in a study of technical replicates of blood from several donors. Libraries were prepared by immunoSEQ multiplex PCR; TCRdb keeps only in-frame clonotypes and omits some of them. The sample has 60,000 to 65,000 clones, around 93% seen once. The specimen was PBMCs. Receptors were obtained from a human donor in good health. Some clones in this sample may be carry-over from other donors' samples.

The CDR3 bases are TGTGCCAGCAGCGTATTACCAGGAAGCTCCTACGAGCAGTACTTC. As protein: CASSVLPGSSYEQYF. The J gene is TRBJ2-7, the V gene TRBV9; D not resolved. The CDR3 sequence is 15 residues long. The V end lost 1 base, the J end lost 0 bases, and 11 bases lay between the germline ends. Per germline, CDR1 SGDLS and CDR2 YYNGEE.

The table lists this clone with a count of one. J is TRBJ2-6 and V is TRBV5-8; D is perhaps TRBD2 (6 bases). CDR3 length equals 17 residues. Germline V gene data show CDR1 as SGHTS and CDR2 as YDEGEE. V gave up 6 bases and J gave up 0 bases, with 16 bases separating them. The CDR3 bases are TGTGCCAGCACGGAGGGAAGGACAAGCTCTGGGGCCAACGTCCTGACTTTC. Its protein is CASTEGRTSSGANVLTF.

This rearrangement joins TRBV2 to TRBJ2-1; 8 bases are shared with TRBD2. V shed 5 bases and J 8 bases; nucleotides not matched to a gene: 26. The CDR3 spans 20 residues. CDR1 SNHLY and CDR2 FYNNEI come from the germline V gene. Written as DNA, the CDR3 is TGTGCCAGCAGTACCGAGACGAGGACCGGGAGCGGGAGAGAGTGGGATGAGCAGTTCTTC. Amino acid sequence: CASSTETRTGSGREWDEQFF.

The CDR3 protein is CASGLRRDSQIPPRGANVLTF. The CDR3 nucleotides are TGTGCTAGTGGTTTGCGGAGGGACAGCCAAATACCACCCCGTGGGGCCAACGTCCTGACTTTC. This sequence joins TRBV12-5 and TRBJ2-6; possible D gene TRBD1, 7 bases. The V gene lost 2 bases and the J gene lost 3 bases, with 26 bases spanning the gap. The germline V gene encodes CDR1 LGHNT and CDR2 FRNRAP. This CDR3 is 21 amino acids long. The complete variable domain, with remaining parts taken from reference TRBV12-5 and TRBJ2-6, reads DARVTQTPRHKVTEMGQEVTMRCQPILGHNTVFWYRQTMMQGLELLAYFRNRAPLDDSGMPKDRFSAEMPDATLATLKIQPSEPRDSAVYFCASGLRRDSQIPPRGANVLTFGAGSRLTVL.

V gene TRBV9 combines with J gene TRBJ2-6; a possible D gene is TRBD1 (6 bases). Per the germline V gene, CDR1 is SGDLS and CDR2 is YYNGEE. V dropped 2 bases and J dropped 0 bases, with 15 bases sitting between them. The CDR3 sequence is 18 residues long. CDR3 loop: CASSVAGTMFSGANVLTF. The DNA of the CDR3 is TGTGCCAGCAGCGTGGCCGGGACAATGTTCTCTGGGGCCAACGTCCTGACTTTC.

This clone came up once. The V and J genes are TRBV18 and TRBJ2-7; 11 bases agree with TRBD1. CDR1 is KGHSH and CDR2 is LQKENI in the germline V gene. V trimming: 6 bases; J trimming: 3 bases; junction bases outside the gene matches: 4. The CDR3 sequence is 14 residues long. CDR3 sequence: CASSEGQGVYEQYF. The CDR3 DNA sequence: TGTGCCAGCTCGGAGGGACAGGGGGTCTACGAGCAGTACTTC.

J is TRBJ1-2 and V is TRBV27; D may be TRBD1 (6 bases). The CDR3 is made up of 12 amino acids. V gave up 4 bases and J gave up 7 bases, with 10 bases separating them. Per germline, CDR1 MNHEY and CDR2 SMNVEV (reference sequence). The CDR3 sequence is CASSSSRGGYTF. The CDR3 DNA sequence: TGTGCCAGCAGTTCCTCCAGGGGTGGCTACACCTTC.

The chain is built from TRBV7-6 and TRBJ2-1; tentative D call: TRBD2 (6 bases). CDR1 and CDR2 (germline): SGHVS, FNYEAQ. The CDR3 has 12 residues. V lost 8 bases, J lost 9 bases, and 14 bases lay in between. As DNA, the CDR3 is TGTGCCAGCTCCCTGGGGGGTGGTGAGCAGTTCTTC. Translated: CASSLGGGEQFF. The full variable domain, rest sourced from reference TRBV7-6 and TRBJ2-1, is GAGVSQSPRYKVTKRGQDVALRCDPISGHVSLYWYRQALGQGPEFLTYFNYEAQQDKSGLPNDRFSAERPEGSISTLTIQRTEQRDSAMYRCASSLGGGEQFFGPGTRLTVL.

V and J are TRBV12-5 and TRBJ1-6; a possible D gene is TRBD1 (6 bases). This CDR3 spans 14 amino acids. CDR1 is LGHNT, CDR2 FRNRAP, per germline. V lost 6 bases and J 7 bases, leaving 13 bases between the germline ends. This chain's CDR3 is CASGYTGLNSPLHF. In DNA, the CDR3 is TGTGCTAGTGGGTACACAGGGTTGAATTCACCCCTCCACTTT.

CDR3 DNA sequence: TGCGCCAGCAGCCAACCTCGTCCCGGGACTAGCGTGGGGGTGACCCAGTACTTC. It encodes CASSQPRPGTSVGVTQYF. The rearrangement joins TRBV4-1 to TRBJ2-5; 10 bases align to TRBD2. Germline lookup yields CDR1 MGHRA and CDR2 YSYEKL. V dropped 2 bases and J dropped 7; count of bases not matched to a gene: 16. There are 18 residues in the CDR3.

This chain connects TRBV2 to TRBJ1-5; no definite D call. V dropped 4 bases and J dropped 2 bases, with 15 bases sitting between them. The CDR3 covers 16 residues. The germline gives CDR1 SNHLY, CDR2 FYNNEI. This chain's CDR3 is CASSAPGTGGNQPQHF. The DNA for the CDR3 is TGTGCCAGCAGTGCCCCGGGAACGGGTGGCAATCAGCCCCAGCATTTT.

In DNA, the CDR3 is TGTGCCAGCAGCCCCCCTTACGAGCAGTACTTC. It yields the protein CASSPPYEQYF. The rearrangement uses TRBV9 and TRBJ2-7; D is ambiguous. The CDR3 sequence is 11 residues long. Germline CDR1 SGDLS, CDR2 YYNGEE. Trimming removed 4 bases at V and 4 bases at J, with 6 bases between. The entire variable domain, with the rest obtained from reference TRBV9 and TRBJ2-7, is as follows: DSGVTQTPKHLITATGQRVTLRCSPRSGDLSVYWYQQSLDQGLQFLIQYYNGEERAKGNILERFSAQQFPDLHSELNLSSLELGDSALYFCASSPPYEQYFGPGTRLTVT.

The chain combines TRBV27 with TRBJ2-3; a possible D gene is TRBD2 (5 bases). CDR3 length: 15 amino acids. Germline V gives CDR1 MNHEY, CDR2 SMNVEV (reference sequence). Trimming removed 6 bases from V and 0 bases from J, with 13 bases in between. CDR3 DNA sequence: TGTGCCAGCAGCCCCTGGACGGGGAGCACAGATACGCAGTATTTT. It yields the protein CASSPWTGSTDTQYF.

The chain combines TRBV4-3 with TRBJ2-1; a possible D gene is TRBD2 (5 bases). V lost 0 bases to trimming and J lost 0 bases, with 12 bases between them. The length of the CDR3 is 17 residues. CDR1 is LGHNA, CDR2 YSLEER, per germline. The CDR3 region has the DNA TGCGCCAGCAGCCAAGATGTACCGGGGAGCTCCTACAATGAGCAGTTCTTC. This sequence encodes CASSQDVPGSSYNEQFF.

The CDR3 loop reads CASSRRTGGDTGELFF. The CDR3 bases are TGTGCCAGCAGCCGTCGGACAGGAGGGGACACCGGGGAGCTGTTTTTT. The gene calls are TRBV7-9 and TRBJ2-2; a possible D gene is TRBD1 (7 bases). Trimming took off 5 bases at V and 3 bases at J, with 16 bases between the two ends. There are 16 residues in the CDR3. CDR1 and CDR2 (germline): SEHNR, FQNEAQ (reference sequence).

The V and J genes are TRBV4-1 and TRBJ2-5; D possibly corresponds to TRBD2 (6 bases). V was cut by 0 bases and J by 7 bases, with 15 bases left in between. CDR1 and CDR2 from the germline V gene are MGHRA and YSYEKL. The length of the CDR3 is 15 residues. The CDR3, as DNA: TGCGCCAGCAGCCAAGAGAAAGGCGGGGCTCTGACCCAGTACTTC. Amino acid sequence: CASSQEKGGALTQYF.

The rearrangement uses TRBV7-2 and TRBJ2-7, with 7 nucleotides matching TRBD2. Trimming at V came to 4 bases and at J to 2 bases, leaving 5 bases not matched to a gene. The CDR3 is 14 residues long. The V gene's germline CDR1 is SGHTA and CDR2 FQGNSA. Written as DNA, the CDR3 is TGTGCCAGCAGCTCCCAAGCGGGGCCCTACGAGCAGTACTTC. The encoded protein is CASSSQAGPYEQYF.

The gene calls are TRBV5-1 and TRBJ2-1; tentatively, D is TRBD1 (6 bases). Germline CDR1 reads SGHRS; CDR2 reads YFSETQ. Trimming took 0 bases from V and 3 from J, leaving 13 bases between them. The CDR3 consists of 16 residues. CDR3 protein: CASSLAPGAIYNEQFF. For the CDR3, the DNA is TGCGCCAGCAGCTTGGCCCCAGGGGCCATCTACAATGAGCAGTTCTTC.

The chain joins TRBV12-1 to TRBJ2-7; TRBD2 reflects the table's D call only, with no check against the DNA. TRBV12-1 counts as a pseudogene. CDR3 length equals 14 residues. CDR3 sequence (DNA): TGTGCCAGCAGCCCCGGGACTACCCCCGGGGAGCAGTACTTC. Translation: CASSPGTTPGEQYF.

This clone was seen a single time. The CDR3 is CASSQAGGSNEQFF. The CDR3 DNA reads TGCGCCAGCAGCCAAGCTGGCGGGAGCAATGAGCAGTTCTTC. The V and J genes are TRBV4-3 and TRBJ2-1; 7 bases fit TRBD2. Per germline, CDR1 LGHNA and CDR2 YSLEER. CDR3 length: 14 amino acids. Trimming cost V 1 base and J 6 bases; bases outside gene matches: 3.

The chain links TRBV23-1 to TRBJ1-5; D is unclear. TRBV23-1 is an ORF, with its function uncertain. Trimming pared 4 bases from V and 0 bases from J, leaving 13 bases between. This CDR3 spans 16 amino acids. The CDR3, as DNA: TGCGCCAGCAGTCCTTCCGTACAGTTTAGCAATCAGCCCCAGCATTTT. This gives the protein CASSPSVQFSNQPQHF.

The chain combines TRBV4-2 with TRBJ2-3; D call uncertain. Per germline, CDR1 LGHNA and CDR2 YNFKEQ. Trimming took 0 bases from V and 5 from J, leaving 9 bases between them. The CDR3 has 14 residues. The CDR3 spells CASSQERVGDTQYF. CDR3 coding DNA: TGTGCCAGCAGCCAAGAAAGAGTCGGAGATACGCAGTATTTT.

This sequence joins TRBV10-3 and TRBJ2-5; TRBD1 agrees at 7 bases. V shed 6 bases, J shed 4 bases, and the junction held 5 bases outside the gene matches. The V gene's germline CDR1 is ENHRY and CDR2 SYGVKD. The CDR3 covers 13 residues. The CDR3 nucleotides are TGTGCCATCAGGACAGGGAGTGGAGAGACCCAGTACTTC. Amino acids: CAIRTGSGETQYF.

This sequence joins TRBV4-1 and TRBJ1-6, with a possible D match to TRBD1 (6 bases). Germline values: CDR1 MGHRA, CDR2 YSYEKL. Trimming stripped 2 bases from V and 1 base from J, with 6 bases between. This CDR3 is built from 15 residues. The CDR3 protein is CASSQTGSYNSPLHF. CDR3 coding DNA: TGCGCCAGCAGCCAAACAGGGTCCTATAATTCACCCCTCCACTTT.

The chain carries TRBV30 and TRBJ1-5; TRBD1 might be the D (6 bases). The V gene lost 2 bases and the J gene lost 4 bases, with 15 bases spanning the gap. The CDR3 runs 15 residues. In germline, CDR1 is GTSNPN, CDR2 SVGIG (reference sequence). The CDR3 DNA is TGTGCCTGGAGTCCAGGGGTTTATCGGAATCAGCCCCAGCATTTT. Translation gives CAWSPGVYRNQPQHF.

This chain joins TRBV7-9 and TRBJ2-7; D unclear. This CDR3 has 16 amino acids. CDR1 and CDR2 (germline): SEHNR, FQNEAQ (reference sequence). V shed 3 bases and J shed 1 base, with 16 bases lying between them. CDR3 sequence: CASSFGPSSRSYEQYF. CDR3 coding DNA: TGTGCCAGCAGCTTTGGTCCTTCCTCCCGGTCCTACGAGCAGTACTTC.

The chain recombines TRBV19 with TRBJ2-1, with D unresolved. Per germline, CDR1 LNHDA and CDR2 SQIVND (reference sequence). The CDR3 covers 16 residues. Trimming stripped 6 bases from V and 2 bases from J, with 17 bases between. CDR3 in amino acids: CASSLVLRRTYNEQFF. In DNA, the CDR3 is TGTGCCAGTAGCCTAGTCCTCCGCCGAACCTACAATGAGCAGTTCTTC.

This clone appeared a single time. This sequence joins TRBV30 and TRBJ2-3; TRBD2 is a possible D gene (5 bases). Trimming pared 2 bases from V and 0 bases from J, leaving 12 bases between. Germline CDR1 GTSNPN, CDR2 SVGIG (reference sequence). The CDR3 runs to 15 residues. The CDR3: CAWSSGGPSTDTQYF. The CDR3 DNA is TGTGCCTGGAGTTCGGGCGGGCCTAGCACAGATACGCAGTATTTT.